These T cell receptor beta chains were read from a single sample in a study of blood T cell repertoires in COVID-19. The table came from immunoSEQ multiplex PCR; TCRdb's copy has only in-frame clones and leaves some out. Here the sample spans roughly 310,000 clones, about 90% being singletons. The sample comprised peripheral blood. All receptors come from a woman between 25 and 40 years old with COVID-19, enrolled during active disease. The CDR3 runs from the conserved cysteine through the conserved F or W.

V gene | CDR3 protein
TRBV30 | CAWSVVDRDSTEAFF
TRBV5-1 | CASSLVRETQYF
TRBV5-1 | CASGRGNVLGTEAFF
TRBV6-5 | CASIPRGGTYNEQFF
TRBV29-1 | CSVDIGGFDEQYF
TRBV10-2 | CASRDRGKLYNEQFF
TRBV5-4 | CASSPDGGRRGETQYF
TRBV24-1 | CATSDFEELISSYEQYF
TRBV27 | CASSLASGHRGGGEQFF
TRBV6-4 | CASSRNGESYNEQFF
TRBV11-3 | CASSGNREGEQYF
TRBV30 | CAWSGGTVRF
TRBV27 | CASSTSGRAENEQFF
TRBV12-3/TRBV12-4 | CASSFSGNYGYTF
TRBV29-1 | CSVEGYSGTSSYNEQFF
TRBV29-1 | CSGGQGNGVGNEQFF
TRBV30 | CAWATGAYQPQHF
TRBV29-1 | CSATGSYYGYTF
TRBV19 | CASLGAPGDYGYTF
TRBV2 | CASRGQGDTEAFF
TRBV6-2/TRBV6-3 | CASSTMGGGGVLDYNQPQHF
TRBV7-2 | CASSQRQGNSPLHF
TRBV5-1 | CASTLTSGRNNEQFF
TRBV18 | CASSPWPGAYEQYF